This T cell receptor (beta chain) comes out of a study of cytomegalovirus exposure and HLA in healthy donors. Study-wide background: Ancestry clustering placed around four fifths of over 300 genotyped donors in the Caucasian-associated cluster.

The CDR3 is made up of 14 amino acids. Trimming pared 3 bases from V and 3 bases from J, leaving 12 bases between. Germline assignment: CDR1 MNHEY and CDR2 SVGAGI. Overall study results and limits: Accurate prediction of HLA-A and HLA-B alleles (for most subjects) was reportedly achieved from TCR beta sequences. When a later analysis was performed, an Asian-associated ancestry cluster reportedly had fewer N-insertions than the approximately 700-donor mean.

The PCR ran on 60 Vbeta and 13 Jbeta primers. Original processing methods: Per a later analysis, the number of unique TCR beta chains was roughly 80 million, of which about 11 million were shared. Repertoires were generated with immunoSEQ multiplex PCR, while TCRdb's copy carries only in-frame clones and drops some. V, J and clone size reflect that table, while D and trimming were determined from the DNA. The data show approximately 150,000 clones, approximately 81% seen once. Note on this clone: Its antigen is still unknown.

This receptor was taken from a female donor in good health and CMV-seronegative. This chain links TRBV6-5 with TRBJ2-7; maybe TRBD2 (5 bases). The sample comprised PBMCs. This CDR3 reads CASSYGSAVYEQYF. CDR3 nucleotides: TGTGCCAGCAGTTATGGTAGCGCTGTCTACGAGCAGTACTTC.